This T cell receptor (beta chain) is from a study of tumor and adjacent non-tumor tissue in lung cancer. Study information: The cohort had about 12 adenocarcinoma, 2 squamous cell and 1 small cell patients. Patients were aged about 30 to 80, roughly 9 men and a handful of women, stage I to III.

There are a few counts of this clonotype. The target antigen is unknown. The length of the CDR3 is 13 residues. V was trimmed by 1 base and J by 6 bases, leaving 10 bases between them. The germline gives CDR1 SGHVS, CDR2 FQNEAQ. The study, taken as a whole, reports: Patients with more diverse tumor TCRs had worse survival.

A modified ARM-PCR protocol with three rounds of nested PCR amplified TCRbeta. TCRdb independently ran MiXCR on the multiplex PCR reads; one entry per CDR3 protein. In the table there are almost 75,000 distinct CDR3 sequences, 55% to 70% of which are singletons. The template was RNA from unsorted bulk tissue. This non-tumor lung sample came from over 3 cm beyond the tumor edge. Newly diagnosed lung cancer patients had thoracic surgery in China, August–late 2014, without prior chemotherapy. The sequence was obtained from a woman between 45 and 60 years old with non-small cell lung cancer. V is TRBV7-8 and J is TRBJ2-7; maybe TRBD2 (6 bases). The sequenced sample was distant non-tumor lung tissue. Here the CDR3 DNA reads TGTGCCAGCAGCTTAGGACTAGTAAGCGAGCAGTACTTC. It codes for CASSLGLVSEQYF. The whole variable domain, filled in from reference TRBV7-8 and TRBJ2-7, reads GAGVSQSPRYKVAKRGQDVALRCDPISGHVSLFWYQQALGQGPEFLTYFQNEAQLDKSGLPSDRFFAERPEGSVSTLKIQRTQQEDSAVYLCASSLGLVSEQYFGPGTRLTVT.